The next 17 T cell receptor beta chains were all read from a single sample in a study of T cells in Graves' hyperthyroidism and ophthalmopathy. Amplification of TCR beta CDR3 regions was performed using RNA transcripts as template. HTBI primers were the set used in a first-round RT-PCR of the TCR CDR3. In TCRdb, the multiplex PCR reads were re-called with MiXCR into one record per CDR3 protein. The data show 380,000 or so distinct CDR3 sequences, with about 15% seen just once and around 23% held by the top ten. Specimen: blood. All receptors come from a woman aged 25 to 39 with Graves' hyperthyroidism.

This clonotype was seen ten or more times. CDR3 loop: CASGGREWSEQYF. Written as DNA, the CDR3 is TGTGCCAGCGGAGGGCGGGAGTGGTCCGAGCAGTACTTC. The genes are TRBV27 and TRBJ2-7; 7 nucleotides agree with TRBD2. J gave up 6 bases and V 8 bases, and 10 bases lay outside the gene matches. The CDR3 has 13 amino acids. Germline V lookup: CDR1 MNHEY, CDR2 SMNVEV (reference sequence).

This clonotype has a count of ten or more. This sequence joins TRBV20-1 and TRBJ2-5; possibly TRBD2 for D (5 bases). Germline assignment: CDR1 DFQATT and CDR2 SNEGSKA (reference sequence). The V end lost 7 bases, the J end lost 5 bases, and 11 bases lay between the germline ends. The CDR3 has 11 residues. The CDR3 DNA sequence: TGCAGTGGAGGGAGTAGTGAGACCCAGTACTTC. Residues: CSGGSSETQYF.

The chain joins TRBV2 to TRBJ2-5; D perhaps matches TRBD1 (6 bases). Germline values: CDR1 SNHLY, CDR2 FYNNEI. The CDR3 totals 17 residues. Trimming removed 6 bases at V and 2 bases at J, with 22 bases between. CDR3 sequence: CASRKFSFGGLQETQYF. The CDR3 nucleotides read TGTGCCAGCAGGAAGTTCTCGTTTGGGGGCCTGCAAGAGACCCAGTACTTC.

The V call is TRBV5-4, the J call TRBJ1-2; 8 bases match TRBD1. The V and J ends lost 4 bases and 8 bases, in that order; junction bases with no gene match: 7. The length of the CDR3 is 13 residues. CDR1 and CDR2 (germline): SGHNT, YYREEE (reference sequence). The CDR3 loop reads CASSAYRGIGYTF. DNA of the CDR3: TGTGCCAGCAGCGCTTACAGGGGGATCGGCTACACCTTC.

J is TRBJ2-7 and V is TRBV29-1; tentative D call: TRBD1 (5 bases). CDR1 and CDR2 from the germline V gene are SQVTM and ANQGSEA. The CDR3 contains 12 residues. Trimming removed 2 bases at V and 3 bases at J, with 8 bases between. The CDR3 sequence is CSVESRDYEQYF. The CDR3 region has the DNA TGCAGCGTTGAATCCAGGGACTACGAGCAGTACTTC.

This clonotype was seen ten or more times. The rearrangement links TRBV2 to TRBJ2-1; 7 bases are a match to TRBD1. J was trimmed by 3 bases and V by 7 bases; bases with no gene match: 9. Looked up from germline, CDR1 is SNHLY and CDR2 is FYNNEI. CDR3 length: 15 residues. The CDR3 sequence: CASKSLQGIYNEQFF. In nucleotides, the CDR3 is TGTGCCAGCAAGTCCTTACAGGGGATCTACAATGAGCAGTTCTTC.

This clonotype appeared many times. This rearrangement joins TRBV12-3 or TRBV12-4 to TRBJ2-7; 9 positions agree with TRBD2. The CDR3 runs 18 residues. V shed 5 bases and J 2 bases; nucleotides not matched to a gene: 16. CDR3 nucleotides: TGTGCCAGCAGTCCATTAGGGACTAGCAGGAGAACAGCCTACGAGCAGTACTTC. It translates to CASSPLGTSRRTAYEQYF.

This clonotype was picked up many times. J is TRBJ2-5 and V is TRBV28, with 10 bases lining up with TRBD2. V dropped 3 bases and J dropped 3; count of bases not matched to a gene: 10. Germline CDR1 reads MDHEN; CDR2 reads SYDVKM. The CDR3 spans 17 residues. The CDR3 DNA reads TGTGCCAGCAGTTTTGATCGGGCAGCGGGAGGGGAAGAGACCCAGTACTTC. It translates to CASSFDRAAGGEETQYF.

The rearrangement joins TRBV25-1 to TRBJ2-5; D ambiguous. Germline V gives CDR1 MGHDK, CDR2 SYGVNS. Trimming shortened V by 2 bases and J by 5 bases, and 12 bases separated the two germline ends. This CDR3 is built from 14 residues. CDR3 amino acids: CASSEPQVLETQYF. The CDR3 nucleotides are TGTGCCAGCAGTGAACCCCAAGTGCTGGAGACCCAGTACTTC.

This clonotype showed up many times. The V and J genes are TRBV28 and TRBJ2-5, with D tentatively TRBD1 (5 bases). Between the trimmed V and J ends, which lost 4 bases and 3 bases, there was a span of 21 bases. Germline CDR1 and CDR2: MDHEN and SYDVKM. The CDR3 extends over 17 amino acids. This CDR3 reads CASSYRPQWGGEETQYF. In DNA, the CDR3 is TGTGCCAGCAGTTACCGACCACAGTGGGGCGGCGAAGAGACCCAGTACTTC.

This clonotype occurred many times. J is TRBJ1-5 and V is TRBV12-3 or TRBV12-4, with D unresolved. The CDR3 has 14 amino acids. The V gene lost 6 bases and the J gene lost 7 bases, with 16 bases spanning the gap. The DNA for the CDR3 is TGTGCCAGCAGCCCGACCGACAACGGGCAGCCCCAGCATTTT. Protein product: CASSPTDNGQPQHF.

This clonotype was seen at least ten times. This chain connects TRBV18 to TRBJ2-7; D is undetermined. Germline loops: CDR1 KGHSH, CDR2 LQKENI. The CDR3 has 14 residues. Trimming took 2 bases from V and 2 from J, leaving 10 bases between them. The chain's CDR3 is CASSPSSVTYEQYF. The CDR3 region has the DNA TGTGCCAGCTCACCATCCTCCGTCACCTACGAGCAGTACTTC.

This clonotype was found a few times. J is TRBJ2-5 and V is TRBV3-1; 8 nucleotides line up with TRBD2. J lost 5 bases, V lost 0 bases, and 11 bases had no gene match. The CDR3 spans 17 residues. Germline V gives CDR1 LGHDT, CDR2 YNNKEL (reference sequence). The CDR3 sequence: CASSQDLGSGAPETQYF. CDR3 bases: TGTGCCAGCAGCCAAGATCTGGGTAGCGGGGCGCCCGAGACCCAGTACTTC.

There are many counts of this clonotype. The gene calls are TRBV10-3 and TRBJ2-7, with D tentatively TRBD1 (5 bases). This CDR3 is built from 12 residues. From germline, CDR1 is ENHRY and CDR2 SYGVKD. V was trimmed by 5 bases and J by 1 base, leaving 6 bases between them. The CDR3 DNA is TGTGCCATCAGTACAGGATCCTACGAGCAGTACTTC. Encoded protein: CAISTGSYEQYF.

This clonotype has ten or more counts. The chain employs TRBV28 and TRBJ2-7; TRBD1 might be the D (9 bases). Germline loops: CDR1 MDHEN, CDR2 SYDVKM. The CDR3 is 16 residues long. V shed 5 bases and J shed 7 bases, with 24 bases lying between them. The DNA of the CDR3 is TGTGCCAGCAGTCTACCCGGACAGGGGACTAGGAAGGAGCAGTACTTC. Its translation is CASSLPGQGTRKEQYF.

This clonotype has ten or more counts. V and J are TRBV2 and TRBJ2-7; no clear D gene. V shed 1 base and J shed 4 bases, with 8 bases lying between them. This CDR3 is 13 amino acids long. Germline values: CDR1 SNHLY, CDR2 FYNNEI. CDR3 coding DNA: TGTGCCAGCAGTGAAGTCCCGATTTACGAGCAGTACTTC. Translation: CASSEVPIYEQYF.

The sample holds many counts of this clonotype. The chain links TRBV29-1 to TRBJ2-1; 7 positions match TRBD1. V trimming: 5 bases; J trimming: 7 bases; junction bases outside the gene matches: 8. Germline V gene data show CDR1 as SQVTM and CDR2 as ANQGSEA. This CDR3 is built from 13 residues. This CDR3 is CSVFTGTANEQFF. CDR3 nucleotide sequence: TGCAGCGTTTTTACCGGGACAGCGAATGAGCAGTTCTTC.